The clone carrying this T cell receptor beta chain appeared a few times. Its antigen remains unidentified. This sample was taken from a study of CD8 T cells in ankylosing spondylitis. Study-wide results and caveats: Disease-linked clones were reportedly significantly enriched in matched ankylosing spondylitis synovial fluid. Clones linked with disease were CD8+ and fairly uncommon in the peripheral blood. Among TCR beta sequences, a motif of about 8 highly homologous variants appeared characteristic of ankylosing spondylitis blood.

Quantitative 5'-RACE was performed with molecular barcodes, and it yielded the TCR beta libraries. MiXCR was run by TCRdb on the 5' RACE reads, yielding one entry per CDR3 protein. This table holds 450,000 or so distinct CDR3 sequences, more than 25% found once. V lost 5 bases to trimming and J lost 2 bases, with 18 bases between them. The CDR3 is 16 residues long. Germline lookup yields CDR1 SGHRS and CDR2 YFSETQ. The receptor was isolated from a male donor with ankylosing spondylitis. The material sequenced was blood, either unsorted or a sorted T cell fraction (not recorded which). V usage is TRBV5-1 and J usage is TRBJ2-3; weak D call: TRBD1 (7 bases). CDR3 nucleotides: TGCGCCAGCAGACGACAGGGCGGGGATTCCACAGATACGCAGTATTTT. Translated, it gives CASRRQGGDSTDTQYF. The variable domain in full, completed from reference TRBV5-1 and TRBJ2-3, reads KAGVTQTPRYLIKTRGQQVTLSCSPISGHRSVSWYQQTPGQGLQFLFEYFSETQRNKGNFPGRFSGRQFSNSRSEMNVSTLELGDSALYLCASRRQGGDSTDTQYFGPGTRLTVL.